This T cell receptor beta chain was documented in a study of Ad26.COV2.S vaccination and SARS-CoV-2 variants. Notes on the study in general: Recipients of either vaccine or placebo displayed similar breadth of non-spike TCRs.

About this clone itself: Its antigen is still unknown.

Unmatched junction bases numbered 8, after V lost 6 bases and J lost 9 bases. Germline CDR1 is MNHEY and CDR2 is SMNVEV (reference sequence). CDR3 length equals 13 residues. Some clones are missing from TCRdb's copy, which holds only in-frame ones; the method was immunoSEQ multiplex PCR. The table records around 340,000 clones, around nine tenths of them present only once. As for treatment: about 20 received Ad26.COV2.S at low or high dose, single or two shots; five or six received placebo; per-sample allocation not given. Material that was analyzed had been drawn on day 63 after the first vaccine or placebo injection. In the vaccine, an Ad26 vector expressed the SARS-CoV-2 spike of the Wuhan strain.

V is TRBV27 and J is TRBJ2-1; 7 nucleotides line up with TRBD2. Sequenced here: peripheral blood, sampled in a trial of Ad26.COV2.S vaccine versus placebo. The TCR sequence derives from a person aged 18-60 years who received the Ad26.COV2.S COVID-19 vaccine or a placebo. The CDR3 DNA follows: TGTGCCAGCAGCTTAGTAAAGCGGGGTGAGCAGTTCTTC. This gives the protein CASSLVKRGEQFF.